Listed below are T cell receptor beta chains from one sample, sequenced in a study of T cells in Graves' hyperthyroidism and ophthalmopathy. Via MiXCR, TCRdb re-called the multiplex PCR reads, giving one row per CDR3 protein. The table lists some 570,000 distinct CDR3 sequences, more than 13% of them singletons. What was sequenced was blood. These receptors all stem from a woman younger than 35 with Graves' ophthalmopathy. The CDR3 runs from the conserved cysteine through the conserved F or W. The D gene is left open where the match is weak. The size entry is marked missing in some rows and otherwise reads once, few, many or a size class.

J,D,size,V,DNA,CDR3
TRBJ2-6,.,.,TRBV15,TGTGCCACCAGTCCCGGCGACACAGGGTGGGCCAACGTCCTGACTTTC,CATSPGDTGWANVLTF
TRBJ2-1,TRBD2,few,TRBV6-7,TGTGCCAGCAGCGACCTAGCGGGGTCAGGGGGGGGGGCCTACAATGAGCAGTTCTTC,CASSDLAGSGGGAYNEQFF
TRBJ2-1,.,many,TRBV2,TGTGCCAGCAGTGTTTGGGTCTTCTCTAGCTCCTACAATGAGCAGTTCTTC,CASSVWVFSSSYNEQFF
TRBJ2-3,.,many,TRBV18,TGTGCCAGCTCACCGCCGATTAGCACAGATACGCAGTATTTT,CASSPPISTDTQYF
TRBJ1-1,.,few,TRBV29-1,TGCAGCGGGAAACAGGTAAACACTGAAGCTTTCTTT,CSGKQVNTEAFF
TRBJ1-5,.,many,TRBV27,TGTGCCAGCAGTCCCGGATATCAGCCCCAGCATTTT,CASSPGYQPQHF
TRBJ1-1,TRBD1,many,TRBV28,TGTGCCAGCAGTCCTTTAGGACAGGGGGCTGAAGCTTTCTTT,CASSPLGQGAEAFF
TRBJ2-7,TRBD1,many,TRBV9,TGTGCCAGCAGCGCAAGAGGGGGCAGGGGTATTTACGAGCAGTACTTC,CASSARGGRGIYEQYF
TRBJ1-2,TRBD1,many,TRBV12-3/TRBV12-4,TGTGCCAGCAGTTCTTGGGACAGCATAGGGTTACACTATGGCTACACCTTC,CASSSWDSIGLHYGYTF
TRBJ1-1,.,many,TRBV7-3,TGTGCCAGCAGCTTAACAGTGGGGATGAACACTGAAGCTTTCTTT,CASSLTVGMNTEAFF
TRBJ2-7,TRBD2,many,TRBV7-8,TGTGCCAGCAGCTTTGTGGAGCTAGCGGGAGGGGAGCAGTACTTC,CASSFVELAGGEQYF
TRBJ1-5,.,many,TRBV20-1,TGCAGTGCTAGAGAGGGGGCTAGCAATCAGCCCCAGCATTTT,CSAREGASNQPQHF
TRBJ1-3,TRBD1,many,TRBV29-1,TGCAGCGTTGAGGACAGGCCTGGAAACACCATATATTTT,CSVEDRPGNTIYF
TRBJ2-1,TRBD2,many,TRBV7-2,TGTGCCAGCAGCTTAGGGCCCGGCGGGAGCGGGTACAATGAGCAGTTCTTC,CASSLGPGGSGYNEQFF
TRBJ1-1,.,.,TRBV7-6,TGTGCCAGCAGCCGAATGAACACTGAAGCTTTCTTT,CASSRMNTEAFF
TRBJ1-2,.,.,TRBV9,TGTGCCAGCAGCGCCAGGGGTCCCGGCTACACCTTC,CASSARGPGYTF
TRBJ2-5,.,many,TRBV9,TGTGCCAGCAGCGTAGATTCTAGATGGGAGACCCAGTACTTC,CASSVDSRWETQYF
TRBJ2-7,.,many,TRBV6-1,TGTGCCAGCAGTACAAGACAGGAGATCTACGAGCAGTACTTC,CASSTRQEIYEQYF
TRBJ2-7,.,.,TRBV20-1,TGCAGTGCTAGTCCCAGGGTGTCCTACGAGCAGTACTTC,CSASPRVSYEQYF
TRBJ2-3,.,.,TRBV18,TGTGCCAGCTCACCGCAAACCGCAGACACCCATACGCAGTATTTT,CASSPQTADTHTQYF
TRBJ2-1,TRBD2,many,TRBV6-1,TGTGCCAGCAGTGGGGGGCTAGCGGGAGTCAATGAGCAGTTCTTC,CASSGGLAGVNEQFF
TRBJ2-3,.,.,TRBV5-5,TGTGCCAGCAGCTCGCCCTACAAGGAAGCCACAGATACGCAGTATTTT,CASSSPYKEATDTQYF
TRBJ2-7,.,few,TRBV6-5,TGTGCCAGCAGTTACCGGGACCGCCTGAGGGAGCAGTACTTC,CASSYRDRLREQYF
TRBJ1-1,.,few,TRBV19,TGTGCCAGTAGTATATCCCTGGGGGTCACTGAAGCTTTCTTT,CASSISLGVTEAFF
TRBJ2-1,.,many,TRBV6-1,TGTGCCAGCAGTGCAAGGTTTATACAGGGAAATGAGCAGTTCTTC,CASSARFIQGNEQFF
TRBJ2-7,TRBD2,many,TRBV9,TGTGCCAGCAGCGTAGGTAGCGGGATGTACGAGCAGTACTTC,CASSVGSGMYEQYF
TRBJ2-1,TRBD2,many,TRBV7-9,TGTGCCAGCTCGGGAGGGCCTTCCGATGAGCAGTTCTTC,CASSGGPSDEQFF
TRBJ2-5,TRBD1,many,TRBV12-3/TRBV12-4,TGTGCCAGCTGGAGAGGCCCCTTCAGGGGGGAGACCCAGTACTTC,CASWRGPFRGETQYF
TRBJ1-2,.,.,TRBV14,TGTGCCAGCAGCCAAGGTCTTCGGACAGCCCCTGGAGGCTATGGCTACACCTTC,CASSQGLRTAPGGYGYTF
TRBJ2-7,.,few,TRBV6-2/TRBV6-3,TGTGCCAGCAGTTACTCTGAGCGGCAGTACTTC,CASSYSERQYF
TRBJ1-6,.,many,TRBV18,TGTGCCAGCTCACCCTCGGGCTCCTATAATTCACCCCTCCACTTT,CASSPSGSYNSPLHF
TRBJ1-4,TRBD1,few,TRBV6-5,TGTGCCAGCAGTTACCGCGGACAGGGGGCGACTAATGAAAAACTGTTTTTT,CASSYRGQGATNEKLFF
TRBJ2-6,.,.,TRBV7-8,TGCGCCAGCAGCCAAGACGTCTCCTTACGGACAGCCCCCAGCTCTGGGGCCAACGTCCTGACTTTC,CASSQDVSLRTAPSSGANVLTF
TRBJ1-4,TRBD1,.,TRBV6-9,TGTGCCAGCAGTTACTCGAAGGTGGAGGGACAGGCGATATTGGGAACTAATGAAAAACTGTTTTTT,CASSYSKVEGQAILGTNEKLFF
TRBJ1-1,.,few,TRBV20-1,TGCAGTGCTAGAGTGGAAACTGAAGCTTTCTTT,CSARVETEAFF
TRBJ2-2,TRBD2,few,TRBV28,TGTGCCAGCAGTTCTAGCGGGAGCCCAACCGGGGAGCTGTTTTTT,CASSSSGSPTGELFF
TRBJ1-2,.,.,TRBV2,TGTGCCAGCACCTCGAACCCGCGGACCGCCTATGGCTACACCTTC,CASTSNPRTAYGYTF
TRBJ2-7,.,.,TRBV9,TGTGCCAGCAGCCACGCCCCCGACTCCTACGAGCAGTACTTC,CASSHAPDSYEQYF
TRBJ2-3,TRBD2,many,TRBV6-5,TGTGCCAGCAGTTACTCTCCTCCGGGGGGATCCACAGATACGCAGTATTTT,CASSYSPPGGSTDTQYF
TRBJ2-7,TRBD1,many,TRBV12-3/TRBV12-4,TGTGCCAGCAGCGCTCCGGGACAGGGTGTCTACGAGCAGTACTTC,CASSAPGQGVYEQYF
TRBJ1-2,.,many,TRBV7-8,TGTGCCAGCAGCACCGAATTGGGAGGCTACACCTTC,CASSTELGGYTF
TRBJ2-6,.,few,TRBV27,TGTGCCAGCAGTGAAGGGACGAGGGCCAACGTCCTGACTTTC,CASSEGTRANVLTF
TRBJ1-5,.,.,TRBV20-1,TGCAGTGCTAGAGATTTCACGGGGGCCTCAGATAGCAATCAGCCCCAGCATTTT,CSARDFTGASDSNQPQHF
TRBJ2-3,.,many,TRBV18,TGTGCCAGCTCACCCCGACCCGAAGGGGATACGCAGTATTTT,CASSPRPEGDTQYF
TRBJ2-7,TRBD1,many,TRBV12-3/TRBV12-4,TGTGCCAGCAGTCTCAGGGCTATTGGTTTGGACAGGACCTACGAGCAGTACTTC,CASSLRAIGLDRTYEQYF
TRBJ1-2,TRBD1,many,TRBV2,TGTGCCAGCCGGACAGGCGAATTCTATGGCTACACCTTC,CASRTGEFYGYTF
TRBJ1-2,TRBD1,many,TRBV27,TGTGCCAGCAGTTTTGGGGACAGGGTGGGTTACTATGGCTACACCTTC,CASSFGDRVGYYGYTF
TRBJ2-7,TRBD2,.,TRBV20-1,TGCAGTGCTCCCGGACTAGCCCACGAGCAGTACTTC,CSAPGLAHEQYF
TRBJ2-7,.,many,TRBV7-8,TGTGCCAGCAGCTTAGGGGGGAGTTCATCCTACGAGCAGTACTTC,CASSLGGSSSYEQYF
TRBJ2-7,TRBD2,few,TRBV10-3,TGTGCCATCAGTGAGTCTGGAACTAGCGGGGACTCCTACGAGCAGTACTTC,CAISESGTSGDSYEQYF
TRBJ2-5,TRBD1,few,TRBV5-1,TGCGCCAGCAGCTTGTTTGGGACAGGGGGAGAGACCCAGTACTTC,CASSLFGTGGETQYF